The 25 T cell receptor beta chains below all came from one sample that was sequenced in a study of T cells in Graves' hyperthyroidism and ophthalmopathy. Researchers amplified the TCR beta CDR3 regions from RNA transcripts. Carried out on the TCR CDR3, a first-round RT-PCR used the HTBI primer set. TCRdb fed the multiplex PCR reads into MiXCR, producing one record per CDR3 protein. Altogether more than 550,000 distinct CDR3 sequences are present, roughly 45% being singletons, with the ten largest covering approximately 7.2%. Specimen: peripheral blood or thyroid tissue (not recorded which). These receptors came from an adult man with Graves' disease, either hyperthyroidism or ophthalmopathy (not recorded which).

The genes are TRBV9 and TRBJ1-1; D might be TRBD1 (5 bases). V lost 0 bases, J lost 4 bases, and 7 bases lay in between. Per the germline V gene, CDR1 is SGDLS and CDR2 is YYNGEE. The length of the CDR3 is 13 residues. This chain's CDR3 is CASSVGTTTEAFF. As DNA, the CDR3 is TGTGCCAGCAGCGTAGGGACAACCACTGAAGCTTTCTTT.

The rearrangement links TRBV7-2 to TRBJ2-5; the D is unclear. The CDR3 has 22 amino acids. Germline-derived CDR1 and CDR2 are SGHTA and FQGNSA. Trimming pared 5 bases from V and 0 bases from J, leaving 34 bases between. CDR3 residues: CASSLYRYGYTPAGTDQETQYF. CDR3 coding DNA: TGTGCCAGCAGCCTGTACAGATACGGCTACACCCCTGCTGGCACAGACCAAGAGACCCAGTACTTC.

This clonotype showed up just once. This may be a read error: a much more frequent sequence differs by one nucleotide. The rearrangement links TRBV29-1 to TRBJ2-5, with unresolved D. The CDR3 spans 12 residues. Germline CDR1 SQVTM, CDR2 ANQGSEA. Trimming took off 4 bases at V and 11 bases at J, with 17 bases between the two ends. The CDR3 loop is CSVVGVTYGQYF. CDR3 nucleotide sequence: TGCAGCGTTGTAGGCGTAACCTACGGGCAGTACTTC.

The V and J genes are TRBV6-6 and TRBJ1-3, with a possible D match to TRBD1 (5 bases). V was shortened by 7 bases and J by 0 bases, with 10 bases between the two germline ends. The germline CDR1 and CDR2 sequences are MNHNY and SVGAGI (reference sequence). This CDR3 contains 14 residues. This CDR3 is CASKDSASGNTIYF. CDR3 nucleotide sequence: TGTGCCAGCAAAGACAGCGCCTCTGGAAACACCATATATTTT.

The V gene is TRBV29-1, the J gene TRBJ2-7; D unclear. TRBJ2-1 matches the DNA end more closely, so the J call is doubtful. This CDR3 has 9 residues. The V gene's germline CDR1 is SQVTM and CDR2 ANQGSEA. This CDR3 reads CSVDNEQFF. The CDR3 DNA sequence: TGCAGCGTTGACAATGAGCAGTTCTTC.

The chain carries TRBV29-1 and TRBJ2-5; 15 nucleotides line up with TRBD2. The junction had 8 bases not matched to a gene; V was cut back by 4 bases and J by 5 bases. The CDR3 has 16 residues. Germline CDR1 SQVTM, CDR2 ANQGSEA. The CDR3 DNA reads as TGCAGCGTTGCGCCGGGACTAGCGGGGGGCCCCGAGACCCAGTACTTC. This gives the protein CSVAPGLAGGPETQYF.

This clonotype was observed once. A much more abundant neighbour one base away suggests this may be a read error. The chain links TRBV12-3 or TRBV12-4 to TRBJ2-7; D is perhaps TRBD1 (6 bases). V dropped 8 bases and J dropped 7 bases, with 12 bases sitting between them. The CDR3 contains 11 residues. The CDR3 DNA reads as TGTGCCAGCGGGGTACAGGGTGAGCAGTACTTC. Amino acid sequence: CASGVQGEQYF.

This clonotype came up many times. The V gene is TRBV9, the J gene TRBJ1-1; possible D gene TRBD1, 5 bases. Germline-derived CDR1 and CDR2 are SGDLS and YYNGEE. The CDR3 covers 13 residues. V shed 2 bases and J shed 6 bases, with 11 bases lying between them. The CDR3 region has the DNA TGTGCCAGCAGCGTTGGCAGGGTTCCTGAAGCTTTCTTT. It specifies CASSVGRVPEAFF.

This chain links TRBV2 with TRBJ1-6, with 7 bases lining up with TRBD1. The length of the CDR3 is 15 residues. J gave up 7 bases and V 3 bases, and 6 bases lay outside the gene matches. From germline, CDR1 is SNHLY and CDR2 FYNNEI. Here the CDR3 reads CASSDLTGKNSPLHF. CDR3 nucleotides: TGTGCCAGCAGTGACCTGACAGGGAAAAATTCACCCCTCCACTTT.

The table lists this clonotype with many counts. The CDR3 DNA sequence: TGCAGCGCATCGACAGGGGGCAGGACTGAAGCTTTCTTT. This encodes CSASTGGRTEAFF. The rearrangement links TRBV20-1 to TRBJ1-1, with TRBD1 matching over 10 bases. The CDR3 consists of 13 residues. CDR1 and CDR2 from the germline V gene are DFQATT and SNEGSKA (reference sequence).

Only a few counts were recorded for this clonotype. The rearrangement joins TRBV2 to TRBJ1-2; TRBD1 might be the D (5 bases). The V end lost 2 bases, the J end lost 2 bases, and 18 bases lay between the germline ends. From germline, CDR1 is SNHLY and CDR2 FYNNEI. CDR3 size: 17 residues. CDR3 nucleotides: TGTGCCAGCAGTGAACTCGATATGAACAGGACAAACTATGGCTACACCTTC. This encodes CASSELDMNRTNYGYTF.

Details on this clonotype: The junction and the germline gene differ at one end; a read error may be behind it. The J gene is TRBJ2-2, the V gene TRBV7-8, with 7 bases matching TRBD2. The CDR3 extends over 16 amino acids. From germline, CDR1 is SGHVS and CDR2 FQNEAQ. In nucleotides, the CDR3 is TGCGCCAGCAGCCAAGAGGGCCGGACTAGCACCGGGGAGCTGTTTTTT. This codes for CASSQEGRTSTGELFF.

Only a few counts were recorded for this clonotype. V is TRBV7-9 and J is TRBJ2-7, with TRBD2 matching 7 bases. V was pared by 5 bases and J by 1 base, with 8 bases of the junction left unmatched. Germline values: CDR1 SEHNR, CDR2 FQNEAQ (reference sequence). CDR3 size: 15 residues. CDR3 residues: CASSQVWEGSYEQYF. In DNA form, the CDR3 reads TGTGCCAGCAGCCAAGTTTGGGAGGGATCCTACGAGCAGTACTTC.

There are a few counts of this clonotype. The chain couples TRBV2 to TRBJ2-5, with 8 bases lining up with TRBD1. The CDR3 runs to 15 residues. Germline V gene sequence: CDR1 SNHLY, CDR2 FYNNEI. J gave up 2 bases and V 3 bases, and 5 bases lay outside the gene matches. The CDR3 sequence: CASSDLTGVQETQYF. As DNA, the CDR3 is TGTGCCAGCAGTGATTTGACAGGGGTTCAAGAGACCCAGTACTTC.

This clonotype showed up just once. The chain couples TRBV15 to TRBJ1-1; TRBD1 is a possible D gene (5 bases). Germline V gene sequence: CDR1 LNHNV, CDR2 YYDKDF (reference sequence). There are 15 residues in the CDR3. The V end was cut by 0 bases, the J end by 1 base, with 9 bases between. CDR3 DNA sequence: TGTGCCACCAGCAGAGAGGGGGTCGGGAACACTGAAGCTTTCTTT. This gives the protein CATSREGVGNTEAFF.

The J gene is TRBJ2-2, the V gene TRBV20-1, with 7 bases lining up with TRBD2. V lost 1 base and J lost 5; bases outside the gene matches: 4. The length of the CDR3 is 14 residues. Germline CDR1 reads DFQATT; CDR2 reads SNEGSKA (reference sequence). CDR3 DNA: TGCAGTGCTAGAGGGACTAGGGGAACCGGGGAGCTGTTTTTT. Its translation is CSARGTRGTGELFF.

This clonotype has ten or more counts. This chain connects TRBV7-2 to TRBJ1-3; no clear D. This CDR3 has 16 residues. Per germline, CDR1 SGHTA and CDR2 FQGNSA. V lost 0 bases, J lost 9 bases, and 18 bases lay in between. As DNA, the CDR3 is TGTGCCAGCAGCTTAGCTCGACGGGAACGGCTCGGCACCATATATTTT. As protein: CASSLARRERLGTIYF.

The genes are TRBV9 and TRBJ1-6; D may be TRBD1 (6 bases). Germline assignment: CDR1 SGDLS and CDR2 YYNGEE. The germline V and J ends were trimmed by 0 bases and 2 bases, with 12 bases remaining between them. The CDR3 is made up of 17 amino acids. CDR3 sequence (DNA): TGTGCCAGCAGCGTAGAGGGGGATTACACCTATAATTCACCCCTCCACTTT. It codes for CASSVEGDYTYNSPLHF.

CDR3 sequence reads: CASSNGQGAMNYGYTF. CDR3 in DNA: TGCGCCAGCAGCAACGGACAGGGGGCTATGAACTATGGCTACACCTTC. This chain joins TRBV5-1 and TRBJ1-2; TRBD1 aligns across 11 bases. The germline V gene encodes CDR1 SGHRS and CDR2 YFSETQ. The CDR3 consists of 16 residues. V was clipped by 4 bases and J by 2 bases; unmatched bases: 7.

V usage is TRBV6-5 and J usage is TRBJ1-1, with a possible D match to TRBD1 (6 bases). Germline assignment: CDR1 MNHEY and CDR2 SVGAGI. CDR3 size: 15 residues. Trimming left V 7 bases short and J 1 base short, with 16 bases between. CDR3 residues: CASTSLGGGNTEAFF. DNA for the CDR3: TGTGCCAGCACCTCCTTGGGAGGGGGGAACACTGAAGCTTTCTTT.

A word on this clonotype: This could be a read error, since a much larger clone is one nucleotide away. The chain combines TRBV29-1 with TRBJ2-3, with D unclear. This CDR3 is 11 amino acids long. From germline, CDR1 is SQVTM and CDR2 ANQGSEA. CDR3 sequence (DNA): TGCAGCGTTGGAGGCACAGATACGCGGTATTTT. The encoded protein is CSVGGTDTRYF.

This clonotype was recorded once. V is TRBV29-1 and J is TRBJ1-2; D is ambiguous. The germline V and J ends were trimmed by 6 bases and 4 bases, with 12 bases remaining between them. Germline V gives CDR1 SQVTM, CDR2 ANQGSEA. The CDR3 loop spans 12 amino acids. The DNA of the CDR3 is TGCAGCGTCTCAGACAAATTCTATGGCTACACCTTC. Translated, it gives CSVSDKFYGYTF.

This chain links TRBV3-1 with TRBJ1-3, with D unresolved. Trimming cost V 4 bases and J 4 bases, with 11 bases left between them. The CDR3 totals 14 residues. CDR1 and CDR2 (germline): LGHDT, YNNKEL (reference sequence). The CDR3 protein is CASSPASAGNTIYF. In DNA form, the CDR3 reads TGTGCCAGCAGCCCCGCGAGTGCCGGAAACACCATATATTTT.

As for this clonotype: A much larger clone differs by one base, so this may be a read error. Because it lacks the conserved phenylalanine or tryptophan at the end, this CDR3 is likely a read error. For the CDR3, the DNA is TGCAGCGCACCCGAGGGGGCAGGAACTGAAGCTTTCTCT. Its translation is CSAPEGAGTEAFS. V gene TRBV29-1 combines with J gene TRBJ1-1; 7 positions match TRBD1. The V gene's germline CDR1 is SQVTM and CDR2 ANQGSEA. The CDR3 is made up of 13 amino acids. The ends lost 7 bases at V and 5 bases at J; junction bases unmatched: 10.

This clonotype was found a few times. J is TRBJ2-7 and V is TRBV4-1; TRBD2 agrees at 7 bases. CDR1 is MGHRA, CDR2 YSYEKL, per germline. The CDR3 is 16 amino acids. V was clipped by 3 bases and J by 2 bases; unmatched bases: 10. CDR3 in DNA: TGCGCCAGCAGCCAGAACCCAAGCGGGGTGGCCTACGAGCAGTACTTC. It codes for CASSQNPSGVAYEQYF.